This TCR beta chain was retrieved from a study of radiation and T cells in renal cell carcinoma. The V gene's germline CDR1 is KGHSH and CDR2 LQKENI. The CDR3 sequence is 16 residues long. V dropped 0 bases and J dropped 1; count of bases not matched to a gene: 5. Time point specified: baseline pretreatment blood. Indicated treatment: 15 Gy SBRT to primary tumor, nephrectomy 4 weeks later. Repertoires were generated with immunoSEQ multiplex PCR, while TCRdb's copy carries only in-frame clones and drops some. Of 20,000 to 25,000 clones in the sample, approximately 80% were seen once. The material was blood, obtained from a patient whose treatment included radiotherapy and nephrectomy. The V and J genes are TRBV18 and TRBJ2-7; TRBD2 matches at 8 bases. This clonotype was sampled from a man between 60 and 75 years old with renal cell carcinoma. CDR3: CASSPPVSGGSYEQYF. For the CDR3, the DNA is TGTGCCAGCTCACCACCGGTCTCGGGGGGGTCCTACGAGCAGTACTTC.